The sequence of this T cell receptor beta chain was determined in a study of blood T cell repertoires in COVID-19. Original processing notes: Nucleated cell number was recorded as an estimate derived from reference gene primer amplification. The data were produced by immunoSEQ multiplex PCR, yet TCRdb's version contains in-frame clones alone and is incomplete. V, J and clone size derive from that table, while D and trimming were established from the DNA sequence. Here the sample spans under 250,000 clones, roughly 80% being singletons. CDR1 LNHDA and CDR2 SQIVND come from the germline V gene (reference sequence). There are 15 residues in the CDR3. Trimming at V came to 5 bases and at J to 7 bases, leaving 10 bases not matched to a gene.

V usage is TRBV19 and J usage is TRBJ1-5; 8 bases map to TRBD1. The TCR originated in a woman aged 65 to 85 with active or convalescent COVID-19. Sequenced input: peripheral blood. CDR3 in DNA: TGTGCCAGTAGTTCCTGGACAGGGCCCCAACAGCCCCAGCATTTT. Amino acids: CASSSWTGPQQPQHF.